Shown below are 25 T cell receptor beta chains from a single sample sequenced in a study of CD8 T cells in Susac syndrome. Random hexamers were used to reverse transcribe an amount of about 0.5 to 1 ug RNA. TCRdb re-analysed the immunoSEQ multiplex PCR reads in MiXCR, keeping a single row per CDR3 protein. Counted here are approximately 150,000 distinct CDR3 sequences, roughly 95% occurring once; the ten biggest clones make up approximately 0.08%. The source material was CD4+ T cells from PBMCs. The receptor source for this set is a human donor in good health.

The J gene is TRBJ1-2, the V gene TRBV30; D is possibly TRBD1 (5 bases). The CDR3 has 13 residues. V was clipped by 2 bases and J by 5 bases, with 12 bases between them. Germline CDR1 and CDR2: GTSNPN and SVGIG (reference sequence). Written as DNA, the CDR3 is TGTGCCTGGAGTTCCGGGACCTTATATGGCTACACCTTC. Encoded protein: CAWSSGTLYGYTF.

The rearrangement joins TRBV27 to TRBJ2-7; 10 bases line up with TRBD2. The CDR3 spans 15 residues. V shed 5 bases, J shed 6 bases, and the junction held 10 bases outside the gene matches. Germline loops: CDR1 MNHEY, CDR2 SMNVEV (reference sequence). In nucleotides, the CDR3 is TGTGCCAGCAGTGCACTAGCGGGGAGCCCAGGCGAGCAGTACTTC. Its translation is CASSALAGSPGEQYF.

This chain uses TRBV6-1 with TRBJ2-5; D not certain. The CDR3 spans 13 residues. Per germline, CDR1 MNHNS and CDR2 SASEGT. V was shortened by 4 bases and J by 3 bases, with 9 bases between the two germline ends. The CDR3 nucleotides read TGTGCCAGCAGTGTCCAACAGAAAGAGACCCAGTACTTC. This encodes CASSVQQKETQYF.

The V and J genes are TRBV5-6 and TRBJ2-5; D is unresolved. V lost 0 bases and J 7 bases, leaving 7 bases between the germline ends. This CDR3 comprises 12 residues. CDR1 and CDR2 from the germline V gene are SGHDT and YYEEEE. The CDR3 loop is CASSLDERTQYF. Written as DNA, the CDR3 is TGTGCCAGCAGCTTGGACGAACGGACCCAGTACTTC.

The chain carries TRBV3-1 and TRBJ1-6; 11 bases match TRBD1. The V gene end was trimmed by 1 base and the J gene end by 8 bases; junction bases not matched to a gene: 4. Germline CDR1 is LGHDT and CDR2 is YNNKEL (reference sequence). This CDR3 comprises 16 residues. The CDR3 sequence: CASSQVRGQGDSPLHF. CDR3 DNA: TGTGCCAGCAGCCAAGTCCGGGGACAGGGGGATTCACCCCTCCACTTT.

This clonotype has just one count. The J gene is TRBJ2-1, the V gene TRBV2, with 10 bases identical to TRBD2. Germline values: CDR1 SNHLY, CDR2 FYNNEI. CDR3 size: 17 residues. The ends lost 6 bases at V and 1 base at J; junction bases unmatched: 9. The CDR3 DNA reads TGTGCCAGCAGATCTAGCGGGAGTGGGTGGTCCTACAATGAGCAGTTCTTC. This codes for CASRSSGSGWSYNEQFF.

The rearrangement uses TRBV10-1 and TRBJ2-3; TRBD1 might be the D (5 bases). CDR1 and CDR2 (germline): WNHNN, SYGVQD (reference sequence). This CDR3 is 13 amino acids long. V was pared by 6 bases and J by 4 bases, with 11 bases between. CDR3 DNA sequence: TGCGCCAGCAGCCTCAGGGTAGCAGATACGCAGTATTTT. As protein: CASSLRVADTQYF.

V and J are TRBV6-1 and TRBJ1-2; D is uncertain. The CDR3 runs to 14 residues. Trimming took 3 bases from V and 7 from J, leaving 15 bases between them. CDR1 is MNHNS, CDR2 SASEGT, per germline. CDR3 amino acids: CASSETWGTSGYTF. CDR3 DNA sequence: TGTGCCAGCAGTGAGACTTGGGGTACTTCTGGCTACACCTTC.

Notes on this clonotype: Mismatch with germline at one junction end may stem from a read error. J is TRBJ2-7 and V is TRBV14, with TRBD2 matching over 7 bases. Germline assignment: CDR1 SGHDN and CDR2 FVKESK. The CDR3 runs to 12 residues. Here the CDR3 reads CASSPGSRTRSF. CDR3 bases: TGTGCCAGCAGCCCCGGATCGAGGACTAGGAGTTTC.

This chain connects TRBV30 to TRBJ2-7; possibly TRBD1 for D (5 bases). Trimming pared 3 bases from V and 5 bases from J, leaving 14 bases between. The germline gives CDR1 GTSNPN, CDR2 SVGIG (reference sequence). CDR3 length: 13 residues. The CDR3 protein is CAWSMQGRDEQYF. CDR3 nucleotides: TGTGCCTGGAGCATGCAGGGTAGGGACGAGCAGTACTTC.

The DNA of the CDR3 is TGTGCCAGCACGGCCTATGCGGGCCAGCCCCAGCATTTT. This encodes CASTAYAGQPQHF. This chain joins TRBV27 and TRBJ1-5; no reliable D call. The germline V gene has CDR1 MNHEY and CDR2 SMNVEV (reference sequence). Trimming removed 7 bases at V and 7 bases at J, with 14 bases between. The CDR3 is 13 residues long.

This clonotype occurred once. CDR3 residues: CASSPGQGDTEAFF. CDR3 nucleotides: TGTGCCAGTAGTCCGGGACAGGGGGACACTGAAGCTTTCTTT. V gene TRBV19 combines with J gene TRBJ1-1, with 11 bases aligning to TRBD1. Germline-derived CDR1 and CDR2 are LNHDA and SQIVND (reference sequence). This CDR3 region has 14 residues. The junction had 2 bases not matched to a gene; V was cut back by 5 bases and J by 3 bases.

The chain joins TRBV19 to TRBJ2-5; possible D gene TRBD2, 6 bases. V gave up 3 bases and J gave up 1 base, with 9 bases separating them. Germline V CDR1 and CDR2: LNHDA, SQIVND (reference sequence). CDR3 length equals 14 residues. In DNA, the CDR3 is TGTGCCAGTAGTATGGGCGGGATCCAAGAGACCCAGTACTTC. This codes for CASSMGGIQETQYF.

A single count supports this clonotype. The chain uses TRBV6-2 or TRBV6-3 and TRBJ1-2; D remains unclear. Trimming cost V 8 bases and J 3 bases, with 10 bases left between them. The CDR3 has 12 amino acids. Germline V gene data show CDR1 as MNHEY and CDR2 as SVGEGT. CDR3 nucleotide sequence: TGTGCCAGCGGTAATTGGGACTATGGCTACACCTTC. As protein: CASGNWDYGYTF.

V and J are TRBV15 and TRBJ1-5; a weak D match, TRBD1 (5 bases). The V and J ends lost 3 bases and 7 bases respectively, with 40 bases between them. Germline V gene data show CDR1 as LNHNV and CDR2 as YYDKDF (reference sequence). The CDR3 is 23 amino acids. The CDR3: CATSRTPIFQWGRETFERQPQHF. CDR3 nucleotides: TGTGCCACCAGCAGGACACCAATCTTCCAGTGGGGCAGGGAAACGTTCGAGAGGCAGCCCCAGCATTTT.

DNA for the CDR3: TGTGCCAGCAGCACCTTTGCGGGGGACTACGAGCAGTACTTC. It codes for CASSTFAGDYEQYF. The chain uses TRBV5-4 and TRBJ2-7; 7 bases fit TRBD2. The CDR3 is 14 residues long. Germline-derived CDR1 and CDR2 are SGHNT and YYREEE (reference sequence). J was trimmed by 3 bases and V by 4 bases; bases with no gene match: 7.

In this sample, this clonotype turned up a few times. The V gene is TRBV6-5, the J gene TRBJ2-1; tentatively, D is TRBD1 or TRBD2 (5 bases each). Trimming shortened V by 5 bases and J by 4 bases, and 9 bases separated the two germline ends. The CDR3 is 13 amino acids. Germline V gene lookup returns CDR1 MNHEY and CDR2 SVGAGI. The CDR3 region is CASSTGAYNEQFF. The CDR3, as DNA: TGTGCCAGCAGTACCGGGGCATACAATGAGCAGTTCTTC.

The CDR3 region has the DNA TGTGCCAGCAGGTACAGTCTGAACACTGAAGCTTTCTTT. Residues: CASRYSLNTEAFF. V gene TRBV11-2 combines with J gene TRBJ1-1; D ambiguous. CDR3 length: 13 residues. In germline, CDR1 is SGHAT, CDR2 FQNNGV. Trimming left V 6 bases short and J 0 bases short, with 8 bases between.

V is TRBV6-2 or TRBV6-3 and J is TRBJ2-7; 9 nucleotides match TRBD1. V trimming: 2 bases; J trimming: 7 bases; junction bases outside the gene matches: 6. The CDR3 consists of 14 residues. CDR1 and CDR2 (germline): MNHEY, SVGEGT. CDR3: CASSYLGQGGEQYF. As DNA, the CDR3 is TGTGCCAGCAGTTACCTGGGACAGGGAGGAGAGCAGTACTTC.

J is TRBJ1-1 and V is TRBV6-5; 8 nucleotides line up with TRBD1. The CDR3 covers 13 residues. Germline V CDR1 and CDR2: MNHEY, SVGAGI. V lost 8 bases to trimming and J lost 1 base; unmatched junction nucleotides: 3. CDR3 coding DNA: TGTGCCAGCCGGGACAGGTCGAACACTGAAGCTTTCTTT. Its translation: CASRDRSNTEAFF.

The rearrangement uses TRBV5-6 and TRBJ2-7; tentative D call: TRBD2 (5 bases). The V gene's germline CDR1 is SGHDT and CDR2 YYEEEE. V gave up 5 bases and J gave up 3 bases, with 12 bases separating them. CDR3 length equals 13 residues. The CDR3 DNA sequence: TGTGCCAGCAGACGGGTAGCGAACTACGAGCAGTACTTC. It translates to CASRRVANYEQYF.

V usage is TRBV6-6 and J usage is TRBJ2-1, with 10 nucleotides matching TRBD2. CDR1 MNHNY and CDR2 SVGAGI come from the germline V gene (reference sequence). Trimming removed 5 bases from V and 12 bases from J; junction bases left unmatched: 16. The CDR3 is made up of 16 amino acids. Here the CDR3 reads CASSPGRLAGERVQFF. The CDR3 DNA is TGTGCCAGCAGTCCGGGGCGTCTAGCGGGAGAAAGGGTGCAGTTCTTC.

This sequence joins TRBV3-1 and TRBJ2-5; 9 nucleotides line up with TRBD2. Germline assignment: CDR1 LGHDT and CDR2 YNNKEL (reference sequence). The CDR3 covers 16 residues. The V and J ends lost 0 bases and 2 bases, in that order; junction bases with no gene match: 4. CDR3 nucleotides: TGTGCCAGCAGCCAAGAGAGACTAGCGGTTCAAGAGACCCAGTACTTC. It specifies CASSQERLAVQETQYF.

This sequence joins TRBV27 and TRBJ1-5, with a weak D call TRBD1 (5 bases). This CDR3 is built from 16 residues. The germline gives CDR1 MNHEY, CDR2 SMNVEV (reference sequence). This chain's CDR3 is CEPALRGGLSNQPQHF. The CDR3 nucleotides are TGTGAACCCGCATTGAGGGGAGGGTTAAGCAATCAGCCCCAGCATTTT.

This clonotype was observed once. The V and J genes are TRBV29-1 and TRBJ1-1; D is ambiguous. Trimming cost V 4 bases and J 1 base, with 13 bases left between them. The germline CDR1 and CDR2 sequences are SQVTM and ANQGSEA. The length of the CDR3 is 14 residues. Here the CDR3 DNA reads TGCAGCGTTGCTGTCCGGGGTCGGAACACTGAAGCTTTCTTT. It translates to CSVAVRGRNTEAFF.